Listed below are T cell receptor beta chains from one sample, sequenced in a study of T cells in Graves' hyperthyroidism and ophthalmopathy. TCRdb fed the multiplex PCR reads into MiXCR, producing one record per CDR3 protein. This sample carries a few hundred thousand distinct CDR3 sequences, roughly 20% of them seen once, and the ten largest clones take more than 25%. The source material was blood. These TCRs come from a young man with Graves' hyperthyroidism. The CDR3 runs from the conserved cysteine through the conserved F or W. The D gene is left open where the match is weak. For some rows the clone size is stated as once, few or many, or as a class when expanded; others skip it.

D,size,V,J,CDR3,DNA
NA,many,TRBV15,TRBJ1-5,CATSQGPYQPQHF,TGTGCCACCAGTCAGGGGCCCTATCAGCCCCAGCATTTT
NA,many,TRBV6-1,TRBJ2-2,CASSQGKGTGELFF,TGTGCCAGCAGCCAGGGAAAGGGTACCGGGGAGCTGTTTTTT
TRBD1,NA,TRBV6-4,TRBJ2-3,CASIPYWDRATDTQYF,TGTGCCAGCATTCCTTATTGGGACAGGGCGACAGATACGCAGTATTTT
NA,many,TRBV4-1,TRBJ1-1,CASSQDRQASEAFF,TGCGCCAGCAGCCAAGATAGGCAGGCATCTGAAGCTTTCTTT
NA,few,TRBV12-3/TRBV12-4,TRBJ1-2,CASSPRTATYGYTF,TGTGCCAGCAGCCCCCGGACAGCAACATATGGCTACACCTTC
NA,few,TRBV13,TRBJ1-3,CASSLSRDPGNTIYF,TGTGCCAGCAGCTTAAGTAGGGACCCTGGAAACACCATATATTTT
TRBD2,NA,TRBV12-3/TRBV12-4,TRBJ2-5,CASSSHSGGAWETQYF,TGTGCCAGCAGCTCACATAGCGGGGGAGCCTGGGAGACCCAGTACTTC
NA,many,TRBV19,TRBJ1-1,CASSIREGNTEAFF,TGTGCCAGTAGTATCCGGGAAGGGAACACTGAAGCTTTCTTT
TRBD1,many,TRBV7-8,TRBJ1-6,CASSLAAGTDNSPLHF,TGTGCCAGCAGCTTAGCAGCCGGGACAGACAATTCACCCCTCCACTTT
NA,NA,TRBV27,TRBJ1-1,CASSFSGRDTEAFF,TGTGCCAGCAGTTTCTCAGGGAGGGACACTGAAGCTTTCTTT
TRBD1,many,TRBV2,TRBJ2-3,CASRGYRGTDTQYF,TGTGCCAGCAGAGGGTACAGGGGAACAGATACGCAGTATTTT
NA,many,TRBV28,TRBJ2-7,CASSFSIGLGPGEQYF,TGTGCCAGCAGTTTCTCGATTGGGCTGGGACCCGGCGAGCAGTACTTC
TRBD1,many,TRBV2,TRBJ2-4,CASSANRGSKNIKYF,TGTGCCAGCAGTGCGAACAGGGGGTCCAAAAACATTAAGTACTTC
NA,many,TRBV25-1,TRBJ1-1,CASSARVPTEAFF,TGTGCCAGCAGTGCCAGGGTACCCACTGAAGCTTTCTTT
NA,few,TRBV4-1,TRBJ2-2,CASGQRGLNTGELFF,TGCGCCAGCGGGCAACGGGGTCTGAACACCGGGGAGCTGTTTTTT
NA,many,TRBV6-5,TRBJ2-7,CASSYSAGLSYEQYF,TGTGCCAGCAGTTACTCCGCAGGCTTGTCCTACGAGCAGTACTTC
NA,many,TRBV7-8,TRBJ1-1,CASSLSGQHTEAFF,TGTGCCAGCAGCTTATCAGGACAGCACACTGAAGCTTTCTTT
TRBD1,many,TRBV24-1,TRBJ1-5,CATGTGDQPQHF,TGTGCCACCGGGACAGGGGATCAGCCCCAGCATTTT
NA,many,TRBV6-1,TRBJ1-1,CASSELWGWTEAFF,TGTGCCAGCAGTGAACTTTGGGGTTGGACTGAAGCTTTCTTT
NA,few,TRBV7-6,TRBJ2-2,CASSLVTSSGTGELFF,TGTGCCAGCAGCTTAGTGACTAGTTCGGGGACCGGGGAGCTGTTTTTT
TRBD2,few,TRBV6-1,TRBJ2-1,CASSATSGGADEQFF,TGTGCCAGCAGTGCGACTAGCGGGGGGGCCGATGAGCAGTTCTTC
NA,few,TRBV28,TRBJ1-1,CASSTGGFGWAFF,TGTGCCAGCAGTACCGGGGGGTTCGGGTGGGCTTTCTTT
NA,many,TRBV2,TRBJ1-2,CASSEGDGGSFGNLPNYGYTF,TGTGCCAGCAGTGAAGGGGACGGAGGGTCCTTTGGTAACCTTCCAAACTATGGCTACACCTTC
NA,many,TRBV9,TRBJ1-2,CASSRTINPHGYGYTF,TGTGCCAGCAGCCGTACTATCAATCCCCACGGCTATGGCTACACCTTC
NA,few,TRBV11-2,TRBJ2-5,CASSSSFQVTLETQYF,TGTGCCAGCAGCTCATCCTTCCAAGTAACCCTGGAGACCCAGTACTTC
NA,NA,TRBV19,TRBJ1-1,CASKGSQGQDTEAFF,TGTGCAAGTAAGGGGTCGCAGGGTCAGGACACTGAAGCTTTCTTT
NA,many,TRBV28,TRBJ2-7,CASSFRTAFYEQYF,TGTGCCAGCAGTTTTCGGACAGCGTTTTACGAGCAGTACTTC
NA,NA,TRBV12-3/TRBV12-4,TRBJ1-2,CASSLSFSRGENYGYTF,TGTGCCAGCAGTTTAAGTTTCTCCCGGGGTGAGAACTATGGCTACACCTTC
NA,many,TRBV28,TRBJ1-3,CASRKFRGPTSSGNTIYF,TGTGCCAGCAGGAAGTTCCGGGGACCTACCTCCTCTGGAAACACCATATATTTT
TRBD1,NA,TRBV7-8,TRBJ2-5,CASSFRDSLETQYF,TGTGCCAGCAGCTTTAGGGACAGCCTGGAGACCCAGTACTTC
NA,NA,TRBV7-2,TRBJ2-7,CASSLERAHGQYF,TGTGCCAGCAGCTTAGAGCGGGCACACGGGCAGTACTTC
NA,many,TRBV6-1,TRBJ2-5,CASNLMGLQETQYF,TGTGCCAGCAATCTCATGGGACTCCAAGAGACCCAGTACTTC
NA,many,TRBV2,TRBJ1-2,CATNKDGYTF,TGTGCCACTAACAAGGATGGCTACACCTTC
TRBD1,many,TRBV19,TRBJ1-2,CASRRDRGNGYTF,TGTGCCAGTAGACGGGACAGGGGGAATGGCTACACCTTC
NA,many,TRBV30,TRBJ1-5,CAWSDSFNQPQHF,TGTGCCTGGAGTGACAGCTTCAATCAGCCCCAGCATTTT
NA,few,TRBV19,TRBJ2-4,CASTPQAGDIKYF,TGTGCCAGTACACCACAGGCGGGGGACATTAAGTACTTC
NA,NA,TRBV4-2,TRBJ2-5,CASSQEGPPGTQYF,TGTGCCAGCAGCCAAGAAGGTCCACCCGGGACCCAGTACTTC
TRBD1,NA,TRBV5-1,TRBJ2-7,CASSSSQQGYEQYF,TGCGCCAGCAGCTCCTCCCAACAGGGGTACGAGCAGTACTTC
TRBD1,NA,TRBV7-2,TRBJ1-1,CASSPGQGPSEAFF,TGTGCCAGCAGCCCGGGACAGGGGCCTTCTGAAGCTTTCTTT
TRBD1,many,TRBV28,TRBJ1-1,CASSFRGGFAEAFF,TGTGCCAGCAGTTTCAGGGGGGGTTTCGCTGAAGCTTTCTTT
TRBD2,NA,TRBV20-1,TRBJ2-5,CSAGTGTSGGETQYF,TGCAGTGCTGGAACGGGGACTAGCGGAGGGGAGACCCAGTACTTC
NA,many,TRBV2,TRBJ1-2,CASRLVRGANYGYTF,TGTGCCAGCAGATTGGTACGAGGGGCTAACTATGGCTACACCTTC
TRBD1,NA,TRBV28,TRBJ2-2,CASSLDRGTRELFF,TGTGCCAGCAGTTTAGACAGGGGCACCAGGGAGCTGTTTTTT
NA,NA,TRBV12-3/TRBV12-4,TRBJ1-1,CASSSGGAWTEAFF,TGTGCCAGCAGTTCGGGGGGCGCGTGGACTGAAGCTTTCTTT
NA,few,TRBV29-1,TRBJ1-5,CSEGSEGPQHF,TGCAGCGAGGGGTCCGAGGGGCCCCAGCATTTT
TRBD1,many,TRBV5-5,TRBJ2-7,CASSLAGDRDYEQYF,TGTGCCAGCAGCTTGGCCGGGGACAGGGACTACGAGCAGTACTTC
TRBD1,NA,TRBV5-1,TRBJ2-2,CASSLAGTVELFF,TGCGCCAGCAGCTTGGCCGGGACAGTGGAGCTGTTTTTT
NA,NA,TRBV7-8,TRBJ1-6,CASSLARGRSYNSPLHF,TGTGCCAGCAGCTTAGCTCGGGGTCGGTCCTATAATTCACCCCTCCACTTT
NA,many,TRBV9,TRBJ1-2,CASSVRARDGLYGYTF,TGTGCCAGCAGCGTACGAGCGAGGGACGGCCTCTATGGCTACACCTTC
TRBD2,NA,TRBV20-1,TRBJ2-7,CSARDRTSGVSYEQYF,TGCAGTGCTAGAGATCGGACTAGCGGAGTTTCCTACGAGCAGTACTTC
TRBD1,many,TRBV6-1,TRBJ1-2,CASSDPPTGVYGYTF,TGTGCCAGCAGCGATCCACCCACAGGGGTCTATGGCTACACCTTC
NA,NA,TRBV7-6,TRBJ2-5,CASRLTGETQYF,TGTGCCAGCAGGCTTACAGGGGAGACCCAGTACTTC
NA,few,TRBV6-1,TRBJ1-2,CASSEIGLTRGGYTF,TGTGCCAGCAGTGAAATTGGCCTCACGCGGGGTGGCTACACCTTC
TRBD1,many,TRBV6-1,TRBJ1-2,CASRRDRGLYGYTF,TGTGCCAGCAGGAGAGACAGGGGGCTCTATGGCTACACCTTC
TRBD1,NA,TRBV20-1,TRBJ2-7,CSARATGRVSEQYF,TGCAGTGCTAGAGCGACAGGGCGCGTTTCCGAGCAGTACTTC